This T cell receptor beta chain stems from a study of PD-1 blockade in mismatch repair-deficient tumors. Germline CDR1 SEHNR, CDR2 FQNEAQ (reference sequence). The CDR3 loop spans 17 amino acids. The V gene end was trimmed by 3 bases and the J gene end by 4 bases; junction bases not matched to a gene: 14. The assay was immunoSEQ multiplex PCR, and TCRdb's table has in-frame clones only and misses some. The table lists 130,000 or so clones, about 85% of them singletons. V gene TRBV7-9 combines with J gene TRBJ1-2; 7 bases map to TRBD1. The TCR sequence derives from an adult with mismatch repair-deficient cancer. Sequencing was performed on peripheral blood, taken 44 weeks after starting pembrolizumab. CDR3 DNA: TGTGCCAGCAGCTTCCCAAGACAGGGAGGGTCGTCCTATGGCTACACCTTC. The encoded protein is CASSFPRQGGSSYGYTF. The variable domain in full, completed from reference TRBV7-9 and TRBJ1-2, reads DTGVSQNPRHKITKRGQNVTFRCDPISEHNRLYWYRQTLGQGPEFLTYFQNEAQLEKSRLLSDRFSAERPKGSFSTLEIQRTEQGDSAMYLCASSFPRQGGSSYGYTFGSGTRLTVV.